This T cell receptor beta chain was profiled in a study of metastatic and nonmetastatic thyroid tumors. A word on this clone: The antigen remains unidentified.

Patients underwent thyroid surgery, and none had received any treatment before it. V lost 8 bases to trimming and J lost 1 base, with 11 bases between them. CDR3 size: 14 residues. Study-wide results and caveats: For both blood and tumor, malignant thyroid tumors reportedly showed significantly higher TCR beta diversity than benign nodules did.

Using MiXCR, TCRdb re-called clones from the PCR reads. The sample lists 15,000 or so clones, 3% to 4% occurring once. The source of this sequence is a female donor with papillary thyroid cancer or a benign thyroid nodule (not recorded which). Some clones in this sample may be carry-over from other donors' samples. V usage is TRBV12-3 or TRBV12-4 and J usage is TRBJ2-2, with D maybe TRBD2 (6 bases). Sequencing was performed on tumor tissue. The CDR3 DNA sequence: TGTGCCAGCTTGAGCGGGCTGAACACCGGGGAGCTGTTTTTT. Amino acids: CASLSGLNTGELFF.